This T cell receptor beta chain was sequenced during a study of blood T cell repertoires in COVID-19. Study at large: The study drew acute and convalescent COVID-19 samples from the United States, Italy and Spain.

Per the germline V gene, CDR1 is SGHRS and CDR2 is YFSETQ. V dropped 0 bases and J dropped 3 bases, with 13 bases sitting between them. The CDR3 covers 15 residues. In the original processing: The authors estimated nucleated cell counts from reference gene primer amplification. The data were produced by immunoSEQ multiplex PCR, yet TCRdb's version contains in-frame clones alone and is incomplete. V and J calls plus clone size are reproduced from that table; the DNA served to infer D and trimming. The sample contains some 230,000 clones, roughly 80% of which appear only once. This sequence was found in a woman aged 55-70 years who had recovered from COVID-19. This chain uses TRBV5-1 with TRBJ2-7, with a possible D match to TRBD1 (6 bases). Source material: peripheral blood. DNA for the CDR3: TGCGCCAGCAGCTTGGGCTCTACAGGGAGCTACGAGCAGTACTTC. It codes for CASSLGSTGSYEQYF.